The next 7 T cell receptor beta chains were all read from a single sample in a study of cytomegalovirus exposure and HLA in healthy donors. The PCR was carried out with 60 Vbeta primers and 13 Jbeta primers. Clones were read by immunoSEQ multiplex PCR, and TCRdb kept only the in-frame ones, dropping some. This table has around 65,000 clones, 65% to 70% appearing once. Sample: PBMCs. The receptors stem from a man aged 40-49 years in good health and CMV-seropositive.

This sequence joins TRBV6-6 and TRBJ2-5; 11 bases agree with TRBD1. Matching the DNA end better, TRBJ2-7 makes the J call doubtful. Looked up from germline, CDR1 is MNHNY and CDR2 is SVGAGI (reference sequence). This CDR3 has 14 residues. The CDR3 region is CASTKPGQGVEQYF. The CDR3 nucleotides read TGTGCCAGCACTAAACCGGGACAGGGGGTCGAGCAGTACTTC.

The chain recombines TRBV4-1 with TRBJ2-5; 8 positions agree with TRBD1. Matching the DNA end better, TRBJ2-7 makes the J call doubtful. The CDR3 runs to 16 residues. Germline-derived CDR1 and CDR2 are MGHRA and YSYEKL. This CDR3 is CASSQAQGGLYYEQYF. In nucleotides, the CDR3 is TGCGCCAGCAGCCAAGCACAGGGGGGTCTCTATTACGAGCAGTACTTC.

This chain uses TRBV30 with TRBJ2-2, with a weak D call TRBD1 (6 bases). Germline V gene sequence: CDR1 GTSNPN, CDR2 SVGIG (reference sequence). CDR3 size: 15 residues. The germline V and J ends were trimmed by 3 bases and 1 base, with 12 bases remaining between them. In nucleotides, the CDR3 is TGTGCCTGGAGGCCCGGGACAAGGAACACCGGGGAGCTGTTTTTT. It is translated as CAWRPGTRNTGELFF.

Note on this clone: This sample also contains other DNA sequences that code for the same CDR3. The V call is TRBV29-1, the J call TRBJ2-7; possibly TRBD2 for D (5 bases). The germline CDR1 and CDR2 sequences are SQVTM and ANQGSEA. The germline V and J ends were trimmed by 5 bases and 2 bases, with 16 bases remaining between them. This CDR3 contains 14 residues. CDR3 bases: TGCAGCGTTTACGAGCAGGAAGCGGCCTACGAGCAGTACTTC. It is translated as CSVYEQEAAYEQYF.

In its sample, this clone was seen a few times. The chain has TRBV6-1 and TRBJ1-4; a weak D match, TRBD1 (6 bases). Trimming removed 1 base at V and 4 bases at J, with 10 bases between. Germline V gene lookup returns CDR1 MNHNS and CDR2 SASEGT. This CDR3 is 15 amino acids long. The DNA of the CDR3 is TGTGCCAGCAGTGAAGTAGGGGGTCATAATGAAAAACTGTTTTTT. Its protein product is CASSEVGGHNEKLFF.

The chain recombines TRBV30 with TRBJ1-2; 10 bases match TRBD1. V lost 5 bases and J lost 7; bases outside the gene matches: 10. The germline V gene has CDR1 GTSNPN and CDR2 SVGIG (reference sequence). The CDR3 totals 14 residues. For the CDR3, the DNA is TGTGCCTGGGTTCGGGGACAGGGGCCGTCTGGCTACACCTTC. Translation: CAWVRGQGPSGYTF. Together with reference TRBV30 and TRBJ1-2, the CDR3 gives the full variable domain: SQTIHQWPATLVQPVGSPLSLECTVEGTSNPNLYWYRQAAGRGLQLLFYSVGIGQISSEVPQNLSASRPQDRQFILSSKKLLLSDSGFYLCAWVRGQGPSGYTFGSGTRLTVV.

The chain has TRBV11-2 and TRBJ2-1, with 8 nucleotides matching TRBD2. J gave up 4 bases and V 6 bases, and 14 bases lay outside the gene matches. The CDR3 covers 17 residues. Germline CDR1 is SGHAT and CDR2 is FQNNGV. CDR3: CASRPMGAGGSYNEQFF. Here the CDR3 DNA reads TGTGCCAGCAGGCCTATGGGGGCGGGAGGATCATACAATGAGCAGTTCTTC. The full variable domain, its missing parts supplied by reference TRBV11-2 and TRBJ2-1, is EAGVAQSPRYKIIEKRQSVAFWCNPISGHATLYWYQQILGQGPKLLIQFQNNGVVDDSQLPKDRFSAERLKGVDSTLKIQPAKLEDSAVYLCASRPMGAGGSYNEQFFGPGTRLTVL.